Reported below is one TCR beta chain. Its antigen target is currently unknown. Base qualities are not provided; no much larger clone lies one nucleotide away. This record belongs to a study of blood T cell repertoires in COVID-19 (dated by TCRdb to 2018 to 2021). About the full investigation: Samples covering the acute and convalescent phases of COVID-19 were provided by collaborators in the United States, Italy and Spain. The prospective study material was composed of cDNA or gDNA derived from T cells, B-cell-depleted T cells, or PBMCs. Subjects who had been exposed to COVID-19, were actively infected with it, or had recovered from it provided the deeply sampled blood TCRbeta repertoires that made up the dataset. The repertoires were released in a freely available public database meant as a resource for research on the immune response to SARS-CoV-2. Samples were obtained from the ongoing ImmuneRACE study (first 160 participants) and from some 1,200 subjects provided by 6 global collaborators. A de-identified subject ID, COVID-19 status, age in years and sex were almost always included in the sample metadata. HLA class I and class II types, where available, came from metadata supplied by the sample provider rather than from assay-based typing. On the study overall, not on this receptor specifically: The quantity of clinical and demographic metadata differed by source and by participant and was supplied without curation.

The cysteine opens and the phenylalanine closes a CDR3 of 15 amino acids. The only DNA kept is the CDR3, 45 bases in frame from the first base. The germline V gene provides CDR1 MNHEY and CDR2 SVGAGI. Between the V and J ends, shortened by 8 bases and 0 bases respectively, the junction contains 14 bases. Participants in the prospective study were aged roughly 18 to 100 years, lived in 20 to 30 United States geographic areas, and enrolled through a virtual design. In the prospective study, cohorts were assigned on the basis of participant-reported clinical history obtained from a screening survey and a study questionnaire. Recovered participants in ImmuneRACE Cohort 3 were defined by two consecutive negative NP/OP PCR tests, clearance by a healthcare professional, or resolution of symptoms. Mobile phlebotomists in the prospective study collected whole blood, serum and a nasopharyngeal or oropharyngeal swab from every participant. Over an approximately 2-month period, participants in the prospective study had the option of providing additional blood draws and questionnaires. Blood samples from the prospective study were shipped frozen or at room temperature prior to DNA extraction.

The immunoSEQ Assay, a bias-controlled multiplex PCR, was used to amplify TCRbeta CDR3 regions from genomic DNA. In the original analysis: Within the assay, amplification of reference gene primers was used to estimate how many nucleated cells each sample contained. To quantify the absolute abundance of each unique TCRbeta CDR3 rearrangement, sequence reads were collapsed and filtered. For each sample, productive Simpson clonality was calculated by taking the square root of Simpson's diversity index across productive rearrangements. This immuneACCESS table, as held by TCRdb, lists in-frame sequences with V and J called but not all clones. Of the missing ones, under half trace to an unresolved V gene in checked studies; the others have no known cause. D and trimming were read from the DNA, whereas the V and J calls and clone size are those reported in that table. This sample holds roughly 250,000 clones; about nine tenths were observed only once. The top ten clones comprise about 1.9% of the sample.

This sequence originates from a woman between 18 and 29 years old who had recovered from COVID-19. Sequencing input: PBMCs or T cells enriched from blood (not recorded which). Recombination linked TRBV6-5 to TRBJ1-5, with a tentative D gene TRBD1 over 5 matching bases. CDR3 loop: CASSRQHYSNQPQHF. The DNA sequence reads TGTGCCAGCTCGCGACAGCACTATAGCAATCAGCCCCAGCATTTT.